The entry below describes one T cell receptor (beta chain). These data are taken from a study of CD8 T cells in Susac syndrome. Reverse transcription of 0.5 to 1 ug RNA was performed with random hexamers. Across 54 Vbeta and 13 Jbeta, TCR beta CDR3 was amplified with immunoSEQ multiplex PCR. Each CDR3 protein is one row after TCRdb ran MiXCR on the immunoSEQ multiplex PCR reads. The sample consists of some 200,000 distinct CDR3 sequences, 90% to 95% of them appearing once. In blood CD8+ and CD4+ T cells, TCR beta underwent sequencing. The multiple sclerosis controls were treatment-naive patients, and their relapsing-remitting disease was stable or active. TEMRA cells were FACS-enriched, while CD8+ and CD4+ T cells were negatively isolated. Sequenced material: CD4+ T cells from PBMCs. This clonotype was sampled from a human donor with multiple sclerosis.

In DNA, the CDR3 is TGCAGTGCCAGACACATCTCTGGAAACACCATATATTTT. As protein: CSARHISGNTIYF. The rearrangement links TRBV20-1 to TRBJ1-3; D uncertain. Looked up from germline, CDR1 is DFQATT and CDR2 is SNEGSKA (reference sequence). The CDR3 runs to 13 residues. Trimming took 6 bases from V and 0 from J, leaving 9 bases between them.